The sequence of this T cell receptor (beta chain) was determined in a study of blood T cell repertoires in COVID-19. The germline CDR1 and CDR2 sequences are MNHEY and SVGAGI. The CDR3 runs 14 residues. V gave up 7 bases and J gave up 6 bases, with 17 bases separating them. The table came from immunoSEQ multiplex PCR; TCRdb's copy has only in-frame clones and leaves some out. The sample lists about 280,000 clones; 85% were seen once. This chain joins TRBV6-5 and TRBJ2-3, with D maybe TRBD1 (7 bases). Sequencing used PBMCs or T cells enriched from blood (not recorded which). The receptor comes from a woman between 50 and 59 years old who had recovered from COVID-19. CDR3 loop: CASTEAGGWDTQYF. CDR3 in DNA: TGTGCCAGCACCGAGGCAGGGGGGTGGGATACGCAGTATTTT.